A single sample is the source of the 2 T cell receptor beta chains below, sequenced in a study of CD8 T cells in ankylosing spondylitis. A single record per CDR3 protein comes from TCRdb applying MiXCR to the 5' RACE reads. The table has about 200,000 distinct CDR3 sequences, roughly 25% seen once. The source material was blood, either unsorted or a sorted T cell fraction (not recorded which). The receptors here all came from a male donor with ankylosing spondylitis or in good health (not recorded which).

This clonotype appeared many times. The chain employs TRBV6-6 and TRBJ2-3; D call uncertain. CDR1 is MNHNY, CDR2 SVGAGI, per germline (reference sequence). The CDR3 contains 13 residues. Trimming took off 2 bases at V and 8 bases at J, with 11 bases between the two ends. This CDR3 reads CASSYVGAGTQYF. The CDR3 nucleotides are TGTGCCAGCAGTTACGTTGGAGCCGGTACGCAGTATTTT.

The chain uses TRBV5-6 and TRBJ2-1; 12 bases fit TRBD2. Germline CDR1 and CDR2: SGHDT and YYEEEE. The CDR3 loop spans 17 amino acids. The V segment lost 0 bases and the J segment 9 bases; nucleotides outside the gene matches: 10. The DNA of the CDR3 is TGTGCCAGCAGCTTGGCCCCGACTAGCGGGAGTGGCGGTGAGCAGTTCTTC. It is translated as CASSLAPTSGSGGEQFF.